This TCR beta chain was found in a study of blood T cell repertoires in COVID-19. For the study at large: PBMCs, B-cell-depleted T cells, or T cells were the source of the cDNA or gDNA that made up the material.

Only in-frame clones appear in the TCRdb table, and some are missing; sequencing was by immunoSEQ multiplex PCR. This table has some 270,000 clones, around 90% appearing once. The CDR3 has 12 amino acids. CDR1 and CDR2 (germline): ENHRY, SYGVKD. V gave up 5 bases and J gave up 8 bases, with 10 bases separating them. This sequence was found in a woman aged 55-69 years with COVID-19, enrolled during active disease. The gene calls are TRBV10-3 and TRBJ1-3; no reliable D call. The sequenced sample consisted of peripheral blood. The CDR3 loop reads CAISSQRDTIYF. The CDR3 DNA reads as TGTGCCATCAGTTCCCAGAGGGACACCATATATTTT.